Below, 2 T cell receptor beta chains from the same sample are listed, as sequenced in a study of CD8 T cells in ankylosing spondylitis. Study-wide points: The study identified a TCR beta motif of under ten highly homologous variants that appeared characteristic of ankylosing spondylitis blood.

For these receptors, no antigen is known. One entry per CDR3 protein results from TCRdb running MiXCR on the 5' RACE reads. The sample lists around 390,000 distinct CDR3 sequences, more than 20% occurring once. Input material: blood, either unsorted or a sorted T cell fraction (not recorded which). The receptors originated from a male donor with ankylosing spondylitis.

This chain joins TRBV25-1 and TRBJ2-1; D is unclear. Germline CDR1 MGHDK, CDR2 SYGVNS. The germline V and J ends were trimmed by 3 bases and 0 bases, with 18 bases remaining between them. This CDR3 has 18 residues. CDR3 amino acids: CASSDPLGRSNSYNEQFF. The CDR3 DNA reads TGTGCCAGCAGTGACCCACTTGGACGATCCAACTCCTACAATGAGCAGTTCTTC.

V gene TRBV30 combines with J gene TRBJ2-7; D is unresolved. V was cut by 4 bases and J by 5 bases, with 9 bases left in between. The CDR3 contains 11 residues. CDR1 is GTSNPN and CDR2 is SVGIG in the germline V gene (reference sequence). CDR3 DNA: TGTGCCTGGAACTTTATTAACGAGCAGTACTTC. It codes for CAWNFINEQYF.